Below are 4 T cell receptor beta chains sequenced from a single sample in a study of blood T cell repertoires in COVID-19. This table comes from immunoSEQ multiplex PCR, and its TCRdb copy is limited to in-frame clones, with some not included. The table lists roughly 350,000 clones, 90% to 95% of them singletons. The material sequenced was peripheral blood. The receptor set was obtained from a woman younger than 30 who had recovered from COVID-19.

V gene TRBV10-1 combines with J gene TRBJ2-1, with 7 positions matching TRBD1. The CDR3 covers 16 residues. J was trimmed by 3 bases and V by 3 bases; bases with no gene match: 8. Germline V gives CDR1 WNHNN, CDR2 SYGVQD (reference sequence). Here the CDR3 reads CASSDKGAGNYNEQFF. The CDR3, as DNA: TGCGCCAGCAGTGATAAGGGGGCCGGTAACTACAATGAGCAGTTCTTC.

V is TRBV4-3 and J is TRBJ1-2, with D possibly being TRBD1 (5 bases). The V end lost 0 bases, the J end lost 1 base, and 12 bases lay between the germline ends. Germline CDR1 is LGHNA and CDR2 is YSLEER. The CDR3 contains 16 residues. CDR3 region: CASSQDMRGLNYGYTF. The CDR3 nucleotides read TGCGCCAGCAGCCAAGATATGAGGGGACTTAACTATGGCTACACCTTC.

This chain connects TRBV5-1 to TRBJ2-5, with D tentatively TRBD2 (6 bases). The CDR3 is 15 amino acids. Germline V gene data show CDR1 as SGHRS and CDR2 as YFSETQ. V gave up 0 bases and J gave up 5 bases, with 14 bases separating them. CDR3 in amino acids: CASSLAGGARETQYF. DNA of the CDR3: TGCGCCAGCAGCTTGGCCGGAGGGGCACGGGAGACCCAGTACTTC.

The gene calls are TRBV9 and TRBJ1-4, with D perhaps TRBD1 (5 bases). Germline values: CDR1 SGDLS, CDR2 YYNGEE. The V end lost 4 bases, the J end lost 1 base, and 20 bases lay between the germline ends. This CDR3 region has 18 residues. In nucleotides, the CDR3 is TGTGCCAGCAGCTCCCCTTGGGGGGAGGGTGGAACTAATGAAAAACTGTTTTTT. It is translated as CASSSPWGEGGTNEKLFF.